This T cell receptor beta chain is drawn from a study of molecular identifiers for immune sequencing clone quantification (dated by TCRdb to the late 2010s). The study in broad terms: For a replicate experiment, RNA from around 18,000 or 91,000 naive CD8 T cells was divided into five aliquots, and four of the five aliquots were sequenced. This methods study benchmarked molecular-identifier clustering-based TCR repertoire sequencing (MIDCIRS) and TCR RNA copy counting, using CD8 T cells to do so.

CDR1 and CDR2 were assigned from the germline V gene as SGHAT and FQNNGV. Trimming at the junction amounts to 4 bases on V and 1 base on J, and the germline ends lie 10 bases apart. The CDR3 numbers 14 residues from cysteine through phenylalanine. CDR3 DNA only is kept here, 42 bases in frame from base 1. The sample holds many counts of this clonotype. Its recognized antigen is unknown. Qualities for individual bases were not recorded, and no much larger clone is one base off. Overall results and qualifications from the work: When barcode sub-clustering was omitted, TCR diversity was inflated by chimeric consensus sequences, with chimeras reaching as high as 47%. In CMV-specific effector cells, clones with more than 20 RNA copies accounted for over 97% of molecules, whereas in naive cells such clones accounted for under 1%. Highly expanded clone sizes could be underestimated because identical TCR molecules may share a barcode. The naive libraries included spiked-in Jurkat TCR RNA (roughly ten copies' worth), and this Jurkat TCR RNA is not part of the donor repertoire. Spiked-in Jurkat TCR RNA equal to a single cell's worth was reported to be detectable even within 1,100,000 naive CD8 T cells. Modeling estimated around 3.2 recovered TCR RNA copies per cell, compared with roughly 10 by digital PCR, which implies approximately 30% capture efficiency.

Library generation was performed with PCR. TCRdb lists the instrument as NextSeq 500. Bulk TCR libraries were prepared as previously described, using TCR primers listed in Table S5. The Qiagen AllPrep DNA/RNA kit was used to purify total RNA. Before analysis, reads from multiple sequencing runs of one library were combined. The paper's data handling went like this. Reads were retained only if an exact TCR constant sequence was present, and the retained reads were trimmed to 150 nt and grouped according to their 12-nt molecular barcodes. Reads in each barcode group were sub-clustered using a 15% Levenshtein threshold, and a quality-weighted consensus sequence was built for each RNA molecule. Non-functional sequences were discarded, and so were lower-count sequences lying one edit away from another sequence. Based on a fit of two negative binomial distributions, barcode sub-clusters having less than 20% of the maximum read count were discarded. TCRdb redid the processing of the public reads, applying fastp at Q25 and MiXCR, and retained in-frame beta chains. Every distinct CDR3 protein forms one entry, paired with its most common genes and DNA. The V and J calls were determined by TCRdb, not by the authors. In all, the sample holds around 470,000 distinct CDR3 sequences, and roughly 25% of those were seen once. The top ten constitute over 0.6% of the sample.

Libraries of naive CD8 T cells were built from anywhere between about 19,000 and 1,100,000 sorted cells, with 10%, 30% or 50% of the purified RNA used. On a BD FACSAria II, naive CD8 T cells were FACS-sorted as CD8+CD4-CCR7+CD45RA+ and collected into RLT Plus buffer. To test detection sensitivity, Jurkat RNA equivalent to about eleven TCR copies was spiked into samples of roughly 19,000-1,000,000 naive CD8 T cells. Enrichment of CD8 T cells was done with RosetteSep CD8+ T Cell Enrichment Cocktail plus Ficoll-Paque, and ACK red cell lysis came afterward. The clonotype was recovered from a human donor in good health. Some libraries in this study had Jurkat cell RNA spiked in. Recombination connected TRBV11-2 to TRBJ2-5; no D gene can be assigned with confidence. Sequencing used naive CD8+ T cells from blood, with Jurkat cell RNA spiked in. The cell subset or site label for this specimen denotes: FACS-sorted CD8+CD4-CCR7+CD45RA+ naive T cells. The CDR3 reads as follows: CASSSYRIQETQYF. The DNA sequence reads TGTGCCAGCAGCTCGTACAGAATCCAAGAGACCCAGTACTTC.